This TCR beta chain was recovered during a study of blood T cell repertoires in COVID-19. The CDR3 runs 15 residues. V lost 4 bases to trimming and J lost 4 bases; unmatched junction nucleotides: 8. CDR1 is SGHNT, CDR2 YYREEE, per germline (reference sequence). Method: immunoSEQ multiplex PCR; TCRdb's copy keeps in-frame clones and lacks some. The sample shows approximately 200,000 clones, roughly nine tenths of them seen only once. This receptor was identified in a man aged 65-85 years with active or convalescent COVID-19. The sequencing sample was made of peripheral blood. The rearrangement joins TRBV5-4 to TRBJ2-5; 9 nucleotides line up with TRBD1. The CDR3 is CASSPDRGGAETQYF. For the CDR3, the DNA is TGTGCCAGCAGCCCCGACAGGGGGGGGGCAGAGACCCAGTACTTC.